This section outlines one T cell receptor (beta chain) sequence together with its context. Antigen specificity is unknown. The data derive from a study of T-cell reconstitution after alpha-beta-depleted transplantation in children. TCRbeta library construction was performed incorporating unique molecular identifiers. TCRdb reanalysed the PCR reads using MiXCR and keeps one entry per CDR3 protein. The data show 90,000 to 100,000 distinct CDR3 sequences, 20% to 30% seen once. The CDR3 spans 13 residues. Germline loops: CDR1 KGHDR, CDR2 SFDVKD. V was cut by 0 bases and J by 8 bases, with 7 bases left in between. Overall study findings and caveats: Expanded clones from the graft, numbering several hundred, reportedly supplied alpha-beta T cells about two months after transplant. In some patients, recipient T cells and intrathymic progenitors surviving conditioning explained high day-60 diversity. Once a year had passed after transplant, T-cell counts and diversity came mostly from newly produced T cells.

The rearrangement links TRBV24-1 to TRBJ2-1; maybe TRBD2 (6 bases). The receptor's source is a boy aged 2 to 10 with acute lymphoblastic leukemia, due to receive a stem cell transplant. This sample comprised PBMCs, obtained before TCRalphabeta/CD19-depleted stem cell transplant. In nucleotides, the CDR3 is TGTGCCACCAGTGATTTGTCGGGGGATGAGCAGTTCTTC. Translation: CATSDLSGDEQFF.